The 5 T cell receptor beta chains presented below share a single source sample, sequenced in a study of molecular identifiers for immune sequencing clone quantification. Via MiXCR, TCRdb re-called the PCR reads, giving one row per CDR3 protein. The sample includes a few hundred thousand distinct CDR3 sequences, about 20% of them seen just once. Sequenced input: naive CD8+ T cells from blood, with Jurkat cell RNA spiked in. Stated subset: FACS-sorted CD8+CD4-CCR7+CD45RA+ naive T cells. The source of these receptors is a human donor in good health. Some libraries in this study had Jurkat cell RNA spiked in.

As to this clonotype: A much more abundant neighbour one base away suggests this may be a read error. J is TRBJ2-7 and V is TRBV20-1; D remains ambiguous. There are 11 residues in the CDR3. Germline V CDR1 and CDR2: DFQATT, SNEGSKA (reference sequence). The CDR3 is CSAGQSYERYF. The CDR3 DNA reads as TGCAGTGCTGGTCAGTCCTACGAGCGGTACTTC.

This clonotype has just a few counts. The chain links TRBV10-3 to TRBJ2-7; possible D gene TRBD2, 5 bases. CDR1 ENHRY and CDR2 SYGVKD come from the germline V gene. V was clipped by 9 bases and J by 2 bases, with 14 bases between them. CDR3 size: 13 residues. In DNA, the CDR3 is TGTGCCATACTTAGCGACCAGACCTACGAGCAGTACTTC. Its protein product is CAILSDQTYEQYF.

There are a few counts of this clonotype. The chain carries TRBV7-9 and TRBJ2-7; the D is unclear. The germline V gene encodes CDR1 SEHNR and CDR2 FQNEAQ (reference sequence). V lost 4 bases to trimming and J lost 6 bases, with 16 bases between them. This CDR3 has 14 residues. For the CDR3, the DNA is TGTGCCAGCAGCTCGGACGTATTCGGTAGCGAGCAGTACTTC. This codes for CASSSDVFGSEQYF.

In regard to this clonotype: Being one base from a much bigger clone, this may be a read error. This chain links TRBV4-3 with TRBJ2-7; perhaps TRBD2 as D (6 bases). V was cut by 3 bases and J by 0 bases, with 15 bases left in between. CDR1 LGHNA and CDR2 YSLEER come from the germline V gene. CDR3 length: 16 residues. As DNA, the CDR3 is TGCGCCAGCAGCCATGATGTGCGGGGAAGCTCCTACGAGCAGTACTTC. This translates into CASSHDVRGSSYEQYF.

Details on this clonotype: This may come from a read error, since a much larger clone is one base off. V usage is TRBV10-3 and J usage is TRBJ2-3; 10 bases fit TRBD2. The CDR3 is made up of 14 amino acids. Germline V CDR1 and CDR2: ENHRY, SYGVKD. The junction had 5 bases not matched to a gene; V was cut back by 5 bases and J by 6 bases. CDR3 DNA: TGTGCCATCAGTAGCGGGGGGGCTCCTGATACGCAGTATTTT. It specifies CAISSGGAPDTQYF.